This passage covers 26 T cell receptor beta chains from one sample sequenced in a study of T cells in Graves' hyperthyroidism and ophthalmopathy. RNA transcripts provided the source from which TCR beta CDR3 regions were amplified. The study used the HTBI primer set for a first-round RT-PCR of the TCR CDR3. From the multiplex PCR reads, TCRdb called clonotypes with MiXCR, one entry per CDR3 protein. The sample carries under 300,000 distinct CDR3 sequences, about 14% recorded once. Source material: blood. The source is a woman aged 30 to 39 with Graves' hyperthyroidism that later progressed to Graves' ophthalmopathy.

This clonotype has only a few counts. The chain links TRBV25-1 to TRBJ2-1; 8 positions agree with TRBD1. The CDR3 length is 14 residues. V trimming: 3 bases; J trimming: 7 bases; junction bases outside the gene matches: 5. Germline lookup yields CDR1 MGHDK and CDR2 SYGVNS. CDR3 loop: CASSDRTGLNEQFF. DNA for the CDR3: TGTGCCAGCAGTGACCGGACAGGGTTAAATGAGCAGTTCTTC.

This clonotype was seen repeatedly, ten times or more. The V and J genes are TRBV28 and TRBJ2-1; D gene ambiguous. The CDR3 length is 11 residues. Germline V lookup: CDR1 MDHEN, CDR2 SYDVKM. V gave up 2 bases and J gave up 6 bases, with 2 bases separating them. The CDR3 DNA sequence: TGTGCCAGCAGTTTAAGCAATGAGCAGTTCTTC. Amino acids: CASSLSNEQFF.

This clonotype was detected many times. V is TRBV19 and J is TRBJ1-1; D may be TRBD1 (5 bases). The CDR3 runs to 15 residues. Between the trimmed V and J ends, which lost 4 bases and 3 bases, there was a span of 15 bases. The germline V gene has CDR1 LNHDA and CDR2 SQIVND (reference sequence). CDR3 sequence: CASSSGGAGYTEAFF. The CDR3 DNA follows: TGTGCCAGTAGTAGCGGTGGGGCCGGGTACACTGAAGCTTTCTTT.

This chain connects TRBV19 to TRBJ2-5; 13 nucleotides agree with TRBD2. Germline V gene data show CDR1 as LNHDA and CDR2 as SQIVND (reference sequence). V lost 6 bases to trimming and J lost 4 bases; unmatched junction nucleotides: 5. The CDR3 has 15 amino acids. CDR3 amino acids: CASSRGLAGAETQYF. DNA of the CDR3: TGTGCCAGTAGCCGCGGACTAGCGGGAGCAGAGACCCAGTACTTC.

This sequence joins TRBV6-2 or TRBV6-3 and TRBJ2-7; 9 positions agree with TRBD1. Germline lookup yields CDR1 MNHEY and CDR2 SVGEGT. The CDR3 runs 16 residues. With V trimmed by 6 bases and J by 6 bases, 15 bases remained unmatched. The CDR3 protein is CASRRMAGTGPREQYF. CDR3 nucleotide sequence: TGTGCCAGCAGAAGAATGGCCGGGACAGGGCCCCGCGAGCAGTACTTC.

The chain uses TRBV20-1 and TRBJ2-7, with D perhaps matching TRBD1 (6 bases). The CDR3 totals 16 residues. CDR1 is DFQATT, CDR2 SNEGSKA, per germline (reference sequence). The V end lost 1 base, the J end lost 2 bases, and 18 bases lay between the germline ends. This CDR3 is CSARVIGTNYPYEQYF. CDR3 bases: TGCAGTGCTAGAGTCATCGGGACAAATTATCCCTACGAGCAGTACTTC.

This clonotype was observed a few times. This chain joins TRBV5-1 and TRBJ2-7; tentatively, D is TRBD2 (6 bases). The V gene lost 0 bases and the J gene lost 4 bases, with 8 bases spanning the gap. The V gene's germline CDR1 is SGHRS and CDR2 YFSETQ. The CDR3 is 13 residues long. CDR3: CASSLVAGYEQYF. The CDR3 DNA is TGCGCCAGCAGCTTGGTTGCGGGGTACGAGCAGTACTTC.

The chain employs TRBV2 and TRBJ2-3; 7 bases map to TRBD1. CDR1 and CDR2 from the germline V gene are SNHLY and FYNNEI. This CDR3 is built from 14 residues. V shed 8 bases and J 5 bases; nucleotides not matched to a gene: 10. CDR3 in amino acids: CASGQAGRGDTQYF. The DNA for the CDR3 is TGTGCCAGCGGACAGGCCGGGCGAGGAGATACGCAGTATTTT. The whole variable domain, remainder taken from reference TRBV2 and TRBJ2-3, is EPEVTQTPSHQVTQMGQEVILRCVPISNHLYFYWYRQILGQKVEFLVSFYNNEISEKSEIFDDQFSVERPDGSNFTLKIRSTKLEDSAMYFCASGQAGRGDTQYFGPGTRLTVL.

This clonotype was counted only a few times. The V call is TRBV29-1, the J call TRBJ2-7, with 7 nucleotides matching TRBD2. Looked up from germline, CDR1 is SQVTM and CDR2 is ANQGSEA. J gave up 6 bases and V 3 bases, and 5 bases lay outside the gene matches. CDR3 length: 12 amino acids. The CDR3 DNA sequence: TGCAGCGTTGACGCATGGGGGGGCGAGCAGTACTTC. Translating it yields CSVDAWGGEQYF.

The genes are TRBV19 and TRBJ2-1; 9 nucleotides line up with TRBD2. The CDR3 is 14 residues long. V shed 5 bases, J shed 6 bases, and the junction held 5 bases outside the gene matches. Germline V gene lookup returns CDR1 LNHDA and CDR2 SQIVND (reference sequence). This CDR3 is CASSWRGGGNEQFF. In DNA, the CDR3 is TGTGCCAGTAGTTGGCGGGGGGGGGGCAATGAGCAGTTCTTC.

This clonotype was seen repeatedly, ten times or more. The rearrangement links TRBV13 to TRBJ1-2; TRBD1 is a possible D gene (6 bases). The CDR3 loop spans 13 amino acids. Trimming removed 3 bases from V and 7 bases from J, with 12 bases in between. From germline, CDR1 is PRHDT and CDR2 FYEKMQ (reference sequence). For the CDR3, the DNA is TGTGCCAGCAGCTTGGATACAGGGACTGGCTACACCTTC. Protein: CASSLDTGTGYTF.

This clonotype was counted ten times or more. The rearrangement uses TRBV20-1 and TRBJ2-1; 9 bases are a match to TRBD2. V dropped 6 bases and J dropped 2; count of bases not matched to a gene: 11. The CDR3 covers 16 residues. Germline V gives CDR1 DFQATT, CDR2 SNEGSKA (reference sequence). CDR3 nucleotide sequence: TGCAGTGCCGAGGGAGGACTAGCGCTCACCTACAATGAGCAGTTCTTC. Protein product: CSAEGGLALTYNEQFF.

This clonotype was detected a few times. The rearrangement joins TRBV6-2 or TRBV6-3 to TRBJ2-5; 12 bases match TRBD2. The germline V gene encodes CDR1 MNHEY and CDR2 SVGEGT. This CDR3 has 15 amino acids. The V gene end was trimmed by 7 bases and the J gene end by 1 base; junction bases not matched to a gene: 4. The CDR3 loop is CASKLAGGPQETQYF. CDR3 nucleotides: TGTGCCAGCAAGCTAGCGGGAGGGCCCCAAGAGACCCAGTACTTC.

The sample holds many counts of this clonotype. This rearrangement joins TRBV20-1 to TRBJ2-1; the D is unclear. V dropped 3 bases and J dropped 0 bases, with 9 bases sitting between them. The germline V gene has CDR1 DFQATT and CDR2 SNEGSKA (reference sequence). This CDR3 spans 14 amino acids. The CDR3 region has the DNA TGCAGTGCTAGGGCCAGCGACTCCTACAATGAGCAGTTCTTC. Encoded protein: CSARASDSYNEQFF.

This clonotype was recorded at least ten times. The J gene is TRBJ1-5, the V gene TRBV28; TRBD1 aligns across 7 bases. The CDR3 loop spans 15 amino acids. The J segment lost 0 bases and the V segment lost 4 bases, leaving 3 bases of the junction unmatched. Germline CDR1 MDHEN, CDR2 SYDVKM. The CDR3 DNA follows: TGTGCCAGCAGTTCGGGACAGTCTAGCAATCAGCCCCAGCATTTT. Amino acids: CASSSGQSSNQPQHF.

Only a few counts were recorded for this clonotype. The chain has TRBV4-1 and TRBJ1-3; the match to TRBD1 covers 8 bases. J gave up 3 bases and V 1 base, and 2 bases lay outside the gene matches. This CDR3 is 15 amino acids long. CDR1 and CDR2 (germline): MGHRA, YSYEKL. The CDR3 reads CASSQVGTGGNTIYF. CDR3 coding DNA: TGCGCCAGCAGCCAAGTCGGGACAGGTGGAAACACCATATATTTT.

The genes are TRBV12-3 or TRBV12-4 and TRBJ2-3; TRBD2 matches at 9 bases. This CDR3 is 16 amino acids long. Germline trimming cut 0 bases from V and 3 bases from J; bases unmatched to any gene: 4. CDR3 DNA: TGTGCCAGCAGTTTAGCCGCTACTAGCGGGACAGATACGCAGTATTTT. This translates into CASSLAATSGTDTQYF.

This clonotype was counted only a few times. This chain uses TRBV28 with TRBJ2-7; TRBD2 matches 9 bases. CDR3 length: 13 residues. The germline CDR1 and CDR2 sequences are MDHEN and SYDVKM. V shed 5 bases, J shed 6 bases, and the junction held 5 bases outside the gene matches. The chain's CDR3 is CASSNAGGIEQYF. CDR3 DNA sequence: TGTGCCAGCAGTAACGCGGGGGGGATCGAGCAGTACTTC. Filled out from reference TRBV28 and TRBJ2-7, the complete variable domain reads DVKVTQSSRYLVKRTGEKVFLECVQDMDHENMFWYRQDPGLGLRLIYFSYDVKMKEKGDIPEGYSVSREKKERFSLILESASTNQTSMYLCASSNAGGIEQYFGPGTRLTVT.

This clonotype has a count of ten or more. The V gene is TRBV6-1, the J gene TRBJ2-7; D unclear. Germline lookup yields CDR1 MNHNS and CDR2 SASEGT. This CDR3 spans 14 amino acids. V lost 1 base, J lost 0 bases, and 7 bases lay in between. CDR3 sequence reads: CASSEGAFSYEQYF. The CDR3 DNA follows: TGTGCCAGCAGTGAAGGGGCTTTCTCCTACGAGCAGTACTTC.

The chain combines TRBV5-8 with TRBJ1-6, with 8 positions matching TRBD1. This CDR3 contains 15 residues. Germline CDR1 is SGHTS and CDR2 is YDEGEE. V shed 4 bases, J shed 6 bases, and the junction held 6 bases outside the gene matches. CDR3 protein: CASSATQGANSPLHF. CDR3 in DNA: TGTGCCAGCAGCGCGACCCAGGGGGCTAATTCACCCCTCCACTTT.

This chain connects TRBV28 to TRBJ2-2; TRBD2 matches at 7 bases. V lost 5 bases to trimming and J lost 7 bases; unmatched junction nucleotides: 10. The germline V gene has CDR1 MDHEN and CDR2 SYDVKM. This CDR3 region has 15 residues. The CDR3 protein is CASSTGGSGGGELFF. Written as DNA, the CDR3 is TGTGCCAGCAGTACTGGCGGGAGCGGCGGCGGGGAGCTGTTTTTT.

On this clonotype itself: One base away lies a much larger clone, so this may be a sequencing read error. The chain uses TRBV7-2 and TRBJ2-3; D remains unclear. Germline-derived CDR1 and CDR2 are SGHTA and FQGNSA. The CDR3 is 14 residues long. The CDR3 reads CASSLVGYTDMQYF. DNA of the CDR3: TGTGCCAGCAGCTTAGTGGGGTACACAGATATGCAGTATTTT.

Many counts were recorded for this clonotype. The chain links TRBV7-9 to TRBJ1-2, with unresolved D. CDR3 length: 15 amino acids. V was clipped by 5 bases and J by 0 bases, with 13 bases between them. The germline gives CDR1 SEHNR, CDR2 FQNEAQ (reference sequence). The CDR3 DNA reads TGTGCCAGCAGCGCGCAAGACACCGCTAACTATGGCTACACCTTC. Translating gives CASSAQDTANYGYTF. Full variable domain (outside the CDR3, taken from reference TRBV7-9 and TRBJ1-2): DTGVSQNPRHKITKRGQNVTFRCDPISEHNRLYWYRQTLGQGPEFLTYFQNEAQLEKSRLLSDRFSAERPKGSFSTLEIQRTEQGDSAMYLCASSAQDTANYGYTFGSGTRLTVV.

V gene TRBV4-3 combines with J gene TRBJ2-1; TRBD2 aligns across 9 bases. V lost 4 bases and J lost 0; bases outside the gene matches: 4. CDR3 length equals 16 residues. Germline lookup yields CDR1 LGHNA and CDR2 YSLEER. CDR3 in amino acids: CASSLSGSSSYNEQFF. CDR3 coding DNA: TGCGCCAGCAGCCTTAGCGGGAGCAGCTCCTACAATGAGCAGTTCTTC.

This clonotype has more than one count but fewer than ten. This chain links TRBV20-1 with TRBJ2-7, with a tentative D call TRBD2 (5 bases). Germline V lookup: CDR1 DFQATT, CDR2 SNEGSKA (reference sequence). The CDR3 runs to 15 residues. Between the trimmed V and J ends, which lost 3 bases and 0 bases, there was a span of 15 bases. Here the CDR3 reads CSARAGNGDSYEQYF. In DNA form, the CDR3 reads TGCAGTGCTAGGGCGGGTAACGGGGACTCCTACGAGCAGTACTTC.

The CDR3, as DNA: TGTGCCAGCAGCCCAGGGTCGGAGAGTCATCAGCCCCAGCATTTT. Translated, it gives CASSPGSESHQPQHF. The genes are TRBV27 and TRBJ1-5; tentative D call: TRBD1 (5 bases). Looked up from germline, CDR1 is MNHEY and CDR2 is SMNVEV (reference sequence). The ends were cut back, 6 bases at V and 5 bases at J, with 17 bases in the middle. The CDR3 spans 15 residues.